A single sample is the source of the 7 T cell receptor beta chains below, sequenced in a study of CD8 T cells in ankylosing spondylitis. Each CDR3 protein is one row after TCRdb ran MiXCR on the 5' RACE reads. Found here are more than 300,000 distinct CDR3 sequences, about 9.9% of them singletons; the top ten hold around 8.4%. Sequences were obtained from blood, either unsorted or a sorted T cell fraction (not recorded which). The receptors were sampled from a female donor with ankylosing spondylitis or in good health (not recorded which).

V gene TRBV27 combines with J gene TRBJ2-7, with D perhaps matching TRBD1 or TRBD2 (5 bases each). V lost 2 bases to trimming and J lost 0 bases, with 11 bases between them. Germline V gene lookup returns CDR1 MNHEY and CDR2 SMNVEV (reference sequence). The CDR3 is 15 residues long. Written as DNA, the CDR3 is TGTGCCAGCAGTTTACCGGGACGGAGCTCCTACGAGCAGTACTTC. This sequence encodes CASSLPGRSSYEQYF.

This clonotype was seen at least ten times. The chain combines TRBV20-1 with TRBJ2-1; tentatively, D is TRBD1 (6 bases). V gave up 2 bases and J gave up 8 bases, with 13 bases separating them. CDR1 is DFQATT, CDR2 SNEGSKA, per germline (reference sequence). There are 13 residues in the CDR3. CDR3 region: CSARPSRGHEQFF. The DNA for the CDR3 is TGCAGTGCTAGACCCAGCAGGGGCCATGAGCAGTTCTTC.

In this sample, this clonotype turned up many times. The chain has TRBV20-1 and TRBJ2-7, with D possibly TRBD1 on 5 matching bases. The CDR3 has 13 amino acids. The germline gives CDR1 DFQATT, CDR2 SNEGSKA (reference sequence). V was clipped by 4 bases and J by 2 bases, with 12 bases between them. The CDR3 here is CSAIDDSPYEQYF. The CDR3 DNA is TGCAGTGCTATTGACGACAGCCCCTACGAGCAGTACTTC.

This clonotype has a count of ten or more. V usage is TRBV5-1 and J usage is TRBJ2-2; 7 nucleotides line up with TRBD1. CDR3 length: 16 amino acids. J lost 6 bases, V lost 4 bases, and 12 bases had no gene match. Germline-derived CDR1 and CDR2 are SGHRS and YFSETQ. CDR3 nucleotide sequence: TGCGCCAGCAGCCGACAGGGCGGAGAACTGGCCGGGGAGCTGTTTTTT. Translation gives CASSRQGGELAGELFF.

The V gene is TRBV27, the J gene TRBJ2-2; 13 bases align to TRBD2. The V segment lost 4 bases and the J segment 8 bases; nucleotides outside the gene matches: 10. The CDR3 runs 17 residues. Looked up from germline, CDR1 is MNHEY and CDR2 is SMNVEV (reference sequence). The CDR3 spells CASSWTGTSGIWGELFF. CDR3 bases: TGTGCCAGCAGTTGGACCGGGACTAGCGGGATATGGGGGGAGCTGTTTTTT.

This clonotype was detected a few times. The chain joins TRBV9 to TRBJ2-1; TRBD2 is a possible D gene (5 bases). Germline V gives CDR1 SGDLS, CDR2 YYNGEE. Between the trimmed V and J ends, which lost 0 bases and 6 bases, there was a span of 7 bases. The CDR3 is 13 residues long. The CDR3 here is CASSVAGINEQFF. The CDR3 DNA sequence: TGTGCCAGCAGCGTAGCCGGGATCAATGAGCAGTTCTTC.

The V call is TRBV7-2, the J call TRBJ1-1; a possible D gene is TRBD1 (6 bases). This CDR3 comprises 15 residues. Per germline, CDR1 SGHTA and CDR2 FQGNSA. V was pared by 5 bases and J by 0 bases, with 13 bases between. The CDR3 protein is CASSRRGGVNTEAFF. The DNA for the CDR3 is TGTGCCAGCAGCCGCAGGGGCGGCGTGAACACTGAAGCTTTCTTT.